This T cell receptor beta chain was captured by sequencing in a study of CD8+CD57+ T cells in acquired aplastic anemia. The wider study: The study obtained an average of approximately 2.9 ug of DNA from sorted CD4+ and CD8+ cells.

Before being chosen for sequencing, patients had shown CD8+CD57+ cell expansion by flow cytometry. All patients were therapy-naive when blood was sampled. At least ten counts were recorded for this clonotype. Its antigen is unidentified. TCR beta VDJ and CDR3 profiles were obtained from a genomic DNA template. TCRdb used MiXCR to reprocess the reads, holding one entry per CDR3 protein. Here the sample spans 150,000 to 200,000 distinct CDR3 sequences, over 40% being singletons. Germline V gives CDR1 MGHRA, CDR2 YSYEKL. J was trimmed by 6 bases and V by 2 bases; bases with no gene match: 5. The CDR3 contains 15 residues. General observations from the study: Twenty-nine shared CD8+ CDR3s appeared highly expressed within patients' immunodominant clones. Statistical testing detected no significant gap in CD8+ Simpson's diversity between patients and controls.

This TCR was sampled from a human donor with aplastic anemia. The sequenced sample consisted of sorted CD4+, CD8+, or CD8+CD57+ T cells (not recorded which) from PBMCs. The rearrangement uses TRBV4-1 and TRBJ2-1, with TRBD2 identical over 9 bases. Here the CDR3 reads CASSQLGLALNEQFF. The CDR3 DNA sequence: TGCGCCAGCAGCCAACTGGGACTAGCCCTCAATGAGCAGTTCTTC.